One T cell receptor beta chain is described in this entry. Antigen unknown. The sample belongs to a study of CD8+ T cells in alopecia areata. As for the study in general: For 6 to 18 months, tofacitinib was taken, and 6 months off drug followed. Whole-study results and caveats: The presence of one nonresponder keeps the tie between baseline CD8+ expansion and response uncertain.

RNA was isolated and reverse transcribed to cDNA, the sequencing template. TCRdb's table, derived via immunoSEQ multiplex PCR, lists solely in-frame clones and lacks some. Here the sample spans about 220,000 clones, about 57% being singletons. The CDR3 contains 13 residues. The germline V gene encodes CDR1 SGDLS and CDR2 YYNGEE. The ends lost 3 bases at V and 5 bases at J; junction bases unmatched: 2. Documented treatment: oral pan-JAK inhibitor, 5-10 mg twice daily. Alopecia areata patients gave lesional scalp punch biopsies and peripheral blood samples. The V and J genes are TRBV9 and TRBJ2-5, with 9 bases aligning to TRBD1. The sequences come from CD4+ T cells sorted from blood, collected at week 4, from a patient treated with tofacitinib. This clonotype originated in a human donor with alopecia areata. The chain's CDR3 is CASSAGQGETQYF. CDR3 coding DNA: TGTGCCAGCAGCGCCGGACAGGGGGAGACCCAGTACTTC.